Below are 2 T cell receptor beta chains sequenced from a single sample in a study of shared clonotypes between healthy human individuals. The data were produced by immunoSEQ multiplex PCR, yet TCRdb's version contains in-frame clones alone and is incomplete. The table includes 2 million to 3 million clones, 93% detected once. The sequencing input was naive CD4+ T cells from PBMCs. As for subset: CD45RA+ positively selected. Every receptor here comes from a man between 18 and 29 years old in good health. Some clones in this sample may be carry-over from other donors' samples.

A remark on this clone: With a much larger clone just one base away, this may be a read error. Other DNA sequences within the sample encode an identical CDR3. The genes are TRBV5-1 and TRBJ2-5; D call uncertain. Looked up from germline, CDR1 is SGHRS and CDR2 is YFSETQ. The CDR3 consists of 12 residues. V shed 4 bases and J shed 2 bases, with 6 bases lying between them. CDR3 sequence reads: CASSVEQETQYF. The CDR3 nucleotides are TGCGCCAGCAGCGTGGAACAAGAGACCCAGTACTTC.

The chain links TRBV18 to TRBJ1-1, with unresolved D. V was clipped by 6 bases and J by 6 bases, with 14 bases between them. The germline CDR1 and CDR2 sequences are KGHSH and LQKENI. This CDR3 contains 13 residues. In DNA form, the CDR3 reads TGTGCCAGCTCGCCTCTGACTGGTCCTGAAGCTTTCTTT. Translation gives CASSPLTGPEAFF.